This is a list of T cell receptor beta chains from one sample in a study of regulatory dendritic cells for organ transplantation. The table came from immunoSEQ multiplex PCR; TCRdb's copy has only in-frame clones and leaves some out. This repertoire shows about 29,000 clones, roughly four fifths found once; its top ten account for about 0.094%. Sequenced input: naive CD4+ T cells from blood. The source is a human donor in good health. Both conserved end residues are part of each CDR3. Each record gives: D gene, J gene, clone size, V gene, CDR3 protein, CDR3 DNA. The D gene is left open where the match is weak. Where a row states a size, it is once, few, many or the class of an expanded clone; other rows omit it.

D: TRBD1
J: TRBJ2-7
size: .
V: TRBV6-5
CDR3: CASRKGQGVGYEQYF
DNA: TGTGCCAGCAGAAAAGGACAGGGGGTTGGGTACGAGCAGTACTTC

D: .
J: TRBJ1-5
size: .
V: TRBV7-9
CDR3: CASSLGTGNQPQHF
DNA: TGTGCCAGCAGCTTAGGGACAGGCAATCAGCCCCAGCATTTT

D: .
J: TRBJ2-1
size: .
V: TRBV21-1
CDR3: CASSLGLAREQFF
DNA: TGTGCCAGCAGCCTAGGACTAGCGAGAGAGCAGTTCTTC

D: TRBD1
J: TRBJ1-4
size: .
V: TRBV27
CDR3: CASSRLGDRDEKLFF
DNA: TGTGCCAGCAGTCGACTTGGGGACAGGGATGAAAAACTGTTTTTT

D: TRBD2
J: TRBJ2-2
size: .
V: TRBV2
CDR3: CASSLTSGGAIGELFF
DNA: TGTGCCAGCAGTCTAACTAGCGGGGGGGCAATCGGGGAGCTGTTTTTT

D: TRBD2
J: TRBJ2-7
size: .
V: TRBV7-9
CDR3: CASSYGGTSAYEQYF
DNA: TGTGCCAGCAGCTACGGCGGGACTAGCGCCTACGAGCAGTACTTC

D: .
J: TRBJ1-2
size: .
V: TRBV21-1
CDR3: CASSKEGEQGVVYGYTF
DNA: TGTGCCAGCAGCAAAGAAGGGGAACAGGGGGTAGTTTATGGCTACACCTTC

D: TRBD1
J: TRBJ2-7
size: .
V: TRBV5-1
CDR3: CASSHLDRGDSYEQYF
DNA: TGCGCCAGCAGCCACCTGGACAGGGGGGACTCCTACGAGCAGTACTTC

D: .
J: TRBJ2-1
size: .
V: TRBV7-6
CDR3: CASSLERTTYNEQFF
DNA: TGTGCCAGCAGCTTAGAGAGGACAACCTACAATGAGCAGTTCTTC

D: .
J: TRBJ1-5
size: .
V: TRBV15
CDR3: CATSRDLILTGPDSNQPQHF
DNA: TGTGCCACCAGCAGAGATCTTATTTTGACAGGCCCAGATAGCAATCAGCCCCAGCATTTT

D: .
J: TRBJ2-7
size: few
V: TRBV2
CDR3: CASNPLAFSSYEQYF
DNA: TGTGCCAGCAACCCTCTAGCTTTCAGCTCCTACGAGCAGTACTTC

D: TRBD2
J: TRBJ2-5
size: .
V: TRBV7-3
CDR3: CASSDTGTIAQTQYF
DNA: TGTGCCAGCAGCGATACTGGGACTATAGCACAGACCCAGTACTTC

D: TRBD1
J: TRBJ1-4
size: .
V: TRBV2
CDR3: CASSGDRGQSNEKLFF
DNA: TGTGCCAGCAGTGGGGACAGGGGGCAGAGTAATGAAAAACTGTTTTTT

D: .
J: TRBJ1-1
size: .
V: TRBV27
CDR3: CASSLSMRGEAFF
DNA: TGTGCCAGCAGTTTATCGATGCGGGGTGAAGCTTTCTTT

D: TRBD2
J: TRBJ2-5
size: .
V: TRBV5-1
CDR3: CASSLGLARETQYF
DNA: TGCGCCAGCAGCTTGGGACTAGCCCGAGAGACCCAGTACTTC

D: TRBD2
J: TRBJ2-3
size: .
V: TRBV5-4
CDR3: CASSSKTSGVFTDTQYF
DNA: TGTGCCAGCAGCTCGAAGACTAGCGGGGTATTCACAGATACGCAGTATTTT

D: TRBD1
J: TRBJ1-1
size: .
V: TRBV10-3
CDR3: CAIRGYDRVNTEAFF
DNA: TGTGCCATCCGTGGTTATGACAGGGTAAACACTGAAGCTTTCTTT

D: .
J: TRBJ1-2
size: .
V: TRBV9
CDR3: CASSVDNFYGYTF
DNA: TGTGCCAGCAGCGTAGATAACTTCTATGGCTACACCTTC

D: TRBD1
J: TRBJ2-5
size: .
V: TRBV5-1
CDR3: CASSLGVQGVPQETQYF
DNA: TGCGCCAGCAGCTTGGGGGTCCAGGGGGTCCCTCAAGAGACCCAGTACTTC

D: TRBD1
J: TRBJ1-2
size: .
V: TRBV5-4
CDR3: CASRGSGGNYGYTF
DNA: TGTGCCAGCAGAGGTTCAGGGGGCAACTATGGCTACACCTTC

D: .
J: TRBJ2-4
size: .
V: TRBV5-1
CDR3: CASREQAGNIQYF
DNA: TGCGCCAGCAGAGAACAGGCGGGGAACATTCAGTACTTC

D: .
J: TRBJ2-5
size: .
V: TRBV15
CDR3: CATSRTAGVTETQYF
DNA: TGTGCCACCAGCAGGACCGCCGGGGTAACGGAGACCCAGTACTTC

D: TRBD1
J: TRBJ2-3
size: .
V: TRBV5-1
CDR3: CASSPGQGVDTQYF
DNA: TGCGCCAGCAGCCCGGGACAGGGGGTAGATACGCAGTATTTT

D: TRBD1
J: TRBJ2-6
size: .
V: TRBV7-2
CDR3: CASSYKTGVAGANVLTF
DNA: TGTGCCAGCAGCTACAAGACAGGGGTAGCCGGGGCCAACGTCCTGACTTTC

D: TRBD1
J: TRBJ1-6
size: .
V: TRBV9
CDR3: CASSFAGGNGSPLHF
DNA: TGTGCCAGCAGCTTCGCAGGGGGCAATGGTTCACCCCTCCACTTT

D: TRBD2
J: TRBJ2-1
size: .
V: TRBV29-1
CDR3: CSAGRGDNEQFF
DNA: TGCAGCGCCGGGAGGGGAGACAATGAGCAGTTCTTC